Following are 24 T cell receptor beta chains from one sample sequenced in a study of follicular helper T cells after annual influenza vaccination. Some clones are missing from TCRdb's copy, which holds only in-frame ones; the method was immunoSEQ multiplex PCR. The table shows roughly 1,300 clones, with 70% to 85% occurring only once. The time point here: 2015-2016 season, pre-vaccination. The sequenced sample was CXCR5+ CD38+ circulating T follicular helper cells from blood, obtained on the day of influenza vaccination. Documented subset: circulating Tfh, non-naive CD4+CXCR5+PD-1+ (ICOS+CD38+ or ICOS-CD38-). These receptors were taken from an adult who received the influenza vaccine.

The chain couples TRBV18 to TRBJ2-3; TRBD2 aligns across 9 bases. J lost 0 bases, V lost 8 bases, and 6 bases had no gene match. The CDR3 extends over 15 amino acids. CDR1 is KGHSH and CDR2 is LQKENI in the germline V gene. The CDR3 DNA reads as TGTGCCAGCCTACCGCGGGGGGGTAGCACAGATACGCAGTATTTT. Its translation is CASLPRGGSTDTQYF.

The chain combines TRBV5-1 with TRBJ1-1; a weak D match, TRBD1 (6 bases). Germline V lookup: CDR1 SGHRS, CDR2 YFSETQ. Trimming removed 4 bases at V and 3 bases at J, with 13 bases between. This CDR3 spans 14 amino acids. CDR3 sequence reads: CASSPREGDTEAFF. CDR3 DNA sequence: TGCGCCAGCAGCCCCAGGGAGGGGGACACTGAAGCTTTCTTT.

This chain connects TRBV28 to TRBJ2-5, with D perhaps TRBD1 (5 bases). The CDR3 totals 9 residues. Germline values: CDR1 MDHEN, CDR2 SYDVKM. The CDR3 bases are TGTGGGGGCGGCGAGACCCAGTACTTC. Protein: CGGGETQYF.

The J gene is TRBJ2-2, the V gene TRBV7-2; no definite D call. The CDR3 length is 14 residues. Germline CDR1 SGHTA, CDR2 FQGNSA. Trimming shortened V by 5 bases and J by 1 base, and 8 bases separated the two germline ends. Here the CDR3 DNA reads TGTGCCAGCAGCCTGACAATGAACACCGGGGAGCTGTTTTTT. Protein product: CASSLTMNTGELFF.

This clone has just a few counts. V and J are TRBV27 and TRBJ2-7, with no clear D. Germline V gene sequence: CDR1 MNHEY, CDR2 SMNVEV (reference sequence). V lost 0 bases, J lost 6 bases, and 15 bases lay in between. The CDR3 runs to 15 residues. The CDR3 loop reads CASSLSVGRVTEQYF. The CDR3 coding sequence is TGTGCCAGCAGTTTATCGGTGGGAAGGGTGACCGAGCAGTACTTC.

The V call is TRBV29-1, the J call TRBJ2-7; 8 nucleotides line up with TRBD1. The CDR3 is 13 residues long. Trimming removed 5 bases from V and 2 bases from J; junction bases left unmatched: 5. CDR1 is SQVTM, CDR2 ANQGSEA, per germline. The CDR3 region is CSVFDRGPYEQYF. CDR3 DNA: TGCAGCGTTTTTGACAGGGGACCCTACGAGCAGTACTTC.

In this sample, this clone turned up a few times. The chain couples TRBV10-2 to TRBJ1-5; TRBD1 matches 7 bases. CDR3 length: 14 residues. V gave up 10 bases and J gave up 2 bases; unmatched junction bases: 8. Per the germline V gene, CDR1 is WSHSY and CDR2 is SAAADI. The CDR3, as DNA: TGCGCCACCAAGACAGGGACTGGCAATCAGCCCCAGCATTTT. This encodes CATKTGTGNQPQHF.

The sample holds a few counts of this clone. The chain employs TRBV9 and TRBJ2-7; the D gene could be TRBD1 or TRBD2 (6 bases each). The V and J ends lost 2 bases and 6 bases respectively, with 18 bases between them. CDR3 length equals 15 residues. Germline V gives CDR1 SGDLS, CDR2 YYNGEE. The CDR3 protein is CASSVQGGSRAEQYF. In DNA form, the CDR3 reads TGTGCCAGCAGCGTCCAAGGGGGGTCTCGAGCCGAGCAGTACTTC.

The gene calls are TRBV5-1 and TRBJ1-1; D unresolved. CDR1 SGHRS and CDR2 YFSETQ come from the germline V gene. V lost 1 base, J lost 5 bases, and 12 bases lay in between. The CDR3 covers 14 residues. The CDR3 DNA reads TGCGCCAGCAGCTTGTCCGGGGTGGAGACTGAAGCTTTCTTT. Protein product: CASSLSGVETEAFF.

The rearrangement uses TRBV19 and TRBJ1-1; the D gene is possibly TRBD1 (5 bases). Germline V gene data show CDR1 as LNHDA and CDR2 as SQIVND (reference sequence). CDR3 length equals 13 residues. V gave up 9 bases and J gave up 1 base, with 12 bases separating them. The CDR3 spells CASTGLPNTEAFF. For the CDR3, the DNA is TGTGCCAGCACGGGACTCCCGAACACTGAAGCTTTCTTT.

There are a few counts of this clone. V is TRBV5-5 and J is TRBJ2-2; D gene unclear. The CDR3 has 13 amino acids. The V end lost 1 base, the J end lost 7 bases, and 8 bases lay between the germline ends. Germline values: CDR1 SGHKS, CDR2 YYEKEE (reference sequence). The CDR3 DNA sequence: TGTGCCAGCAGCTTGAGGGTTGGCGGGGAGCTGTTTTTT. As protein: CASSLRVGGELFF.

Note on this clone: At one of its ends the junction is not consistent with the germline gene, which may arise from a read error. This sample also contains other DNA sequences that code for the same CDR3. The chain uses TRBV9 and TRBJ1-5, with D perhaps TRBD1 (6 bases). The CDR3 is made up of 16 amino acids. Germline assignment: CDR1 SGDLS and CDR2 YYNGEE. The CDR3: CASSRGGQSNNQPQHF. The CDR3 region has the DNA TGCGCCAGCAGCCGGGGGGGGCAGAGCAACAATCAGCCCCAGCATTTT.

The genes are TRBV27 and TRBJ2-2; 11 nucleotides match TRBD1. The ends lost 6 bases at V and 4 bases at J; junction bases unmatched: 7. The CDR3 has 16 amino acids. Per the germline V gene, CDR1 is MNHEY and CDR2 is SMNVEV (reference sequence). In DNA, the CDR3 is TGTGCCAGCAGGGACCCCGGGACAGGGGGCACCGGGGAGCTGTTTTTT. Translated, it gives CASRDPGTGGTGELFF.

The CDR3 is CASSQDDRYDQPQHF. CDR3 coding DNA: TGCGCCAGCAGCCAGGACGACAGATATGATCAGCCCCAGCATTTT. The V call is TRBV4-1, the J call TRBJ1-5, with D possibly being TRBD1 (5 bases). In germline, CDR1 is MGHRA, CDR2 YSYEKL. Trimming shortened V by 3 bases and J by 5 bases, and 14 bases separated the two germline ends. This CDR3 contains 15 residues.

V usage is TRBV7-2 and J usage is TRBJ2-7; possible D gene TRBD1, 6 bases. The CDR3 loop spans 14 amino acids. Germline loops: CDR1 SGHTA, CDR2 FQGNSA. V lost 3 bases and J lost 0, with 9 bases in between. CDR3 sequence: CASSLDRYSYEQYF. The DNA for the CDR3 is TGTGCCAGCAGCTTGGACAGATACTCCTACGAGCAGTACTTC.

The chain employs TRBV7-8 and TRBJ1-5, with 12 positions matching TRBD1. This CDR3 is built from 20 residues. V lost 1 base and J lost 2; bases outside the gene matches: 12. Germline V gene data show CDR1 as SGHVS and CDR2 as FQNEAQ. This CDR3 reads CASSLDTRDRGRRGNQPQHF. CDR3 sequence (DNA): TGTGCCAGCAGCTTAGATACTCGGGACAGGGGGCGTCGTGGCAATCAGCCCCAGCATTTT.

The chain joins TRBV5-1 to TRBJ2-7, with D tentatively TRBD1 (5 bases). Trimming took off 0 bases at V and 5 bases at J, with 15 bases between the two ends. Germline assignment: CDR1 SGHRS and CDR2 YFSETQ. CDR3 length equals 15 residues. The CDR3 protein is CASSLGGSLLDEQYF. The CDR3 nucleotides read TGCGCCAGCAGCTTGGGGGGCTCCCTCCTAGACGAGCAGTACTTC.

This rearrangement joins TRBV11-2 to TRBJ2-5; 7 bases are shared with TRBD1. The CDR3 loop spans 16 amino acids. J lost 5 bases, V lost 3 bases, and 12 bases had no gene match. Germline-derived CDR1 and CDR2 are SGHAT and FQNNGV. Here the CDR3 reads CASSFSGTAKFETQYF. CDR3 nucleotide sequence: TGTGCCAGCAGCTTCTCTGGGACAGCTAAGTTTGAGACCCAGTACTTC.

The rearrangement uses TRBV5-1 and TRBJ1-1; D is possibly TRBD1 (6 bases). V was trimmed by 3 bases and J by 1 base, leaving 10 bases between them. CDR1 and CDR2 (germline): SGHRS, YFSETQ. The CDR3 loop spans 14 amino acids. This CDR3 reads CASSSLQGNTEAFF. The CDR3 DNA sequence: TGCGCCAGCAGCTCGTTACAGGGGAACACTGAAGCTTTCTTT.

This sequence joins TRBV5-5 and TRBJ2-4, with 7 nucleotides matching TRBD2. The CDR3 is 14 amino acids. Trimming removed 3 bases from V and 5 bases from J; junction bases left unmatched: 5. Germline V gene lookup returns CDR1 SGHKS and CDR2 YYEKEE (reference sequence). The CDR3 reads CASSSAGDQNIQYF. CDR3 DNA: TGTGCCAGCAGCTCCGCGGGGGACCAAAACATTCAGTACTTC.

This clone showed up just once. The chain uses TRBV4-3 and TRBJ2-7; 9 positions agree with TRBD1. Germline assignment: CDR1 LGHNA and CDR2 YSLEER. Trimming at V came to 0 bases and at J to 3 bases, leaving 9 bases not matched to a gene. CDR3 length: 17 residues. The CDR3 DNA follows: TGCGCCAGCAGCCAAGATTTGTGGGACAGGGTTAACTACGAGCAGTACTTC. Translating it yields CASSQDLWDRVNYEQYF.

The chain joins TRBV4-3 to TRBJ1-2; 7 nucleotides align to TRBD1. The trim removed 4 bases at V and 7 bases at J, leaving 12 bases unmatched. In germline, CDR1 is LGHNA, CDR2 YSLEER. The CDR3 runs 15 residues. As DNA, the CDR3 is TGCGCCAGCAGCCCTGGAGGGGGCAATATTGGTGGCTACACCTTC. Translating it yields CASSPGGGNIGGYTF.

The chain combines TRBV2 with TRBJ2-2, with D maybe TRBD2 (6 bases). The CDR3 totals 14 residues. CDR1 SNHLY and CDR2 FYNNEI come from the germline V gene. V dropped 6 bases and J dropped 5 bases, with 13 bases sitting between them. The CDR3, as DNA: TGTGCCAGCAGGCTAGCGAGAGGGACCGGGGAGCTGTTTTTT. This sequence encodes CASRLARGTGELFF.

This clone was picked up one time. The chain is built from TRBV11-2 and TRBJ2-7; D is possibly TRBD1 (6 bases). The CDR3 contains 15 residues. Trimming pared 4 bases from V and 2 bases from J, leaving 15 bases between. Germline assignment: CDR1 SGHAT and CDR2 FQNNGV. For the CDR3, the DNA is TGTGCCAGCAGCTGGGGGACACAATCGGCCTACGAGCAGTACTTC. Protein product: CASSWGTQSAYEQYF.